The rows below give T cell receptor beta chains drawn from one sample of a study of blood T cell repertoires in COVID-19. This table comes from immunoSEQ multiplex PCR, and its TCRdb copy is limited to in-frame clones, with some not included. The sample holds about 160,000 clones; roughly four fifths are singletons and the top ten take under 13%. The sequenced material came from peripheral blood. These TCRs come from a human donor in a cohort sampled during active COVID-19. CDR3s include the opening cysteine and the closing phenylalanine or tryptophan. D genes are given only for firm matches. Clone size, where shown, is once, few, many, or a class for clones that have expanded.

d_gene: -
v_gene: TRBV14
j_gene: TRBJ2-7
abundance: once
CDR3aa: CASSQDPHSSYEQYF
CDR3nt: TGTGCCAGCAGCCAAGACCCCCACAGCTCCTACGAGCAGTACTTC

d_gene: TRBD1
v_gene: TRBV7-8
j_gene: TRBJ1-5
abundance: few
CDR3aa: CASSRDGTGEQPQHF
CDR3nt: TGTGCCAGCAGCCGAGACGGGACAGGGGAACAGCCCCAGCATTTT

d_gene: TRBD2
v_gene: TRBV7-2
j_gene: TRBJ2-5
abundance: -
CDR3aa: CASSLRMTSGYQETQYF
CDR3nt: TGTGCCAGCAGCTTAAGGATGACTAGCGGGTACCAAGAGACCCAGTACTTC

d_gene: TRBD1
v_gene: TRBV28
j_gene: TRBJ1-5
abundance: -
CDR3aa: CAARTGLVQPQHF
CDR3nt: TGTGCAGCTCGGACAGGGCTGGTTCAGCCCCAGCATTTT

d_gene: TRBD1
v_gene: TRBV19
j_gene: TRBJ1-5
abundance: -
CDR3aa: CASSKGTGGFEPQHF
CDR3nt: TGTGCCAGTAGTAAAGGGACAGGGGGTTTTGAGCCCCAGCATTTT

d_gene: TRBD2
v_gene: TRBV7-8
j_gene: TRBJ2-7
abundance: -
CDR3aa: CASSFPGLGVHEQYF
CDR3nt: TGTGCCAGCAGCTTTCCGGGACTAGGGGTCCACGAGCAGTACTTC

d_gene: -
v_gene: TRBV28
j_gene: TRBJ1-6
abundance: -
CDR3aa: CASLLGGSRGKGGPLHF
CDR3nt: TGTGCCAGCCTGCTGGGGGGGAGCCGGGGTAAAGGGGGACCCCTCCACTTT

d_gene: TRBD1
v_gene: TRBV7-2
j_gene: TRBJ2-3
abundance: -
CDR3aa: CASSLSGGARTDTQYF
CDR3nt: TGTGCCAGCAGCTTATCAGGGGGCGCGAGAACAGATACGCAGTATTTT

d_gene: TRBD2
v_gene: TRBV5-8
j_gene: TRBJ2-3
abundance: few
CDR3aa: CASGTPSGRVTDTQYF
CDR3nt: TGTGCCAGCGGGACCCCTAGCGGGCGGGTCACAGATACGCAGTATTTT

d_gene: TRBD1
v_gene: TRBV28
j_gene: TRBJ1-1
abundance: -
CDR3aa: CASSLAGQGARVEAFF
CDR3nt: TGTGCCAGCAGTTTAGCCGGACAGGGAGCAAGGGTTGAAGCTTTCTTT

d_gene: -
v_gene: TRBV28
j_gene: TRBJ1-2
abundance: -
CDR3aa: CASSLGGGPAYGNTF
CDR3nt: TGTGCCAGCAGTTTAGGGGGGGGGCCTGCCTATGGCAACACCTTC

d_gene: -
v_gene: TRBV2
j_gene: TRBJ2-7
abundance: once
CDR3aa: CASRPAGSSYEQYF
CDR3nt: TGTGCCAGCAGGCCGGCGGGGAGCTCCTACGAGCAGTACTTC

d_gene: -
v_gene: TRBV5-4
j_gene: TRBJ1-2
abundance: -
CDR3aa: CASSLSGDGYTF
CDR3nt: TGTGCCAGCAGCTTGTCAGGGGATGGCTACACCTTC

d_gene: -
v_gene: TRBV28
j_gene: TRBJ1-4
abundance: -
CDR3aa: CASSLLRGNEKLFF
CDR3nt: TGTGCCAGTAGTTTATTGAGGGGGAATGAAAAACTGTTTTTT

d_gene: -
v_gene: TRBV24-1
j_gene: TRBJ2-7
abundance: once
CDR3aa: CATGGSTGVQYF
CDR3nt: TGTGCCACCGGCGGGTCTACCGGCGTGCAGTACTTC

d_gene: TRBD2
v_gene: TRBV24-1
j_gene: TRBJ2-5
abundance: -
CDR3aa: CATSDPGGSPQETQYF
CDR3nt: TGTGCCACCAGTGACCCGGGAGGGAGCCCCCAAGAGACCCAGTACTTC

d_gene: -
v_gene: TRBV18
j_gene: TRBJ2-7
abundance: once
CDR3aa: CASSPPYRREQYF
CDR3nt: TGTGCCAGCTCACCACCGTACAGACGCGAGCAGTACTTC

d_gene: -
v_gene: TRBV4-3
j_gene: TRBJ2-1
abundance: -
CDR3aa: CASSQGLPGVNYNEQFF
CDR3nt: TGCGCCAGCAGCCAAGGACTCCCGGGAGTCAACTACAATGAGCAGTTCTTC

d_gene: TRBD2
v_gene: TRBV18
j_gene: TRBJ2-3
abundance: -
CDR3aa: CASSPRASGGTDTQYF
CDR3nt: TGTGCCAGCTCACCACGGGCGAGCGGGGGCACAGATACGCAGTATTTT

d_gene: -
v_gene: TRBV9
j_gene: TRBJ1-6
abundance: -
CDR3aa: CASSVTGPSDSPLHF
CDR3nt: TGTGCCAGCAGCGTAACAGGTCCATCCGATTCACCCCTCCACTTT

d_gene: -
v_gene: TRBV28
j_gene: TRBJ1-3
abundance: -
CDR3aa: CASSGTGSDTIYF
CDR3nt: TGTGCCAGCAGCGGAACAGGGAGCGACACCATATATTTT

d_gene: -
v_gene: TRBV7-9
j_gene: TRBJ2-1
abundance: many
CDR3aa: CATLAGASWEQFF
CDR3nt: TGTGCCACCTTGGCAGGGGCGAGTTGGGAGCAGTTCTTC

d_gene: TRBD1
v_gene: TRBV6-5
j_gene: TRBJ2-6
abundance: -
CDR3aa: CASRPDRAGANVLTF
CDR3nt: TGTGCCAGCAGACCGGACAGGGCTGGGGCCAACGTCCTGACTTTC

d_gene: TRBD1
v_gene: TRBV7-6
j_gene: TRBJ2-1
abundance: -
CDR3aa: CASSLSAGTAYNEQFF
CDR3nt: TGTGCCAGCAGCTTAAGCGCCGGGACAGCCTACAATGAGCAGTTCTTC

d_gene: -
v_gene: TRBV29-1
j_gene: TRBJ2-3
abundance: -
CDR3aa: CSVVLRTGWDTQYF
CDR3nt: TGCAGCGTTGTTCTGCGTACAGGGTGGGATACGCAGTATTTT

d_gene: TRBD1
v_gene: TRBV18
j_gene: TRBJ1-5
abundance: -
CDR3aa: CASSQGQGPQPQHF
CDR3nt: TGTGCCAGCTCACAAGGACAGGGCCCTCAGCCCCAGCATTTT

d_gene: -
v_gene: TRBV10-3
j_gene: TRBJ2-7
abundance: -
CDR3aa: CAISGAGTDSYEQYF
CDR3nt: TGTGCCATCAGTGGTGCCGGGACTGACTCCTACGAGCAGTACTTC

d_gene: TRBD1
v_gene: TRBV12-3/TRBV12-4
j_gene: TRBJ1-2
abundance: -
CDR3aa: CASSGTGATYTF
CDR3nt: TGTGCCAGCAGCGGGACAGGGGCTACCTACACCTTC

d_gene: TRBD2
v_gene: TRBV10-3
j_gene: TRBJ2-2
abundance: -
CDR3aa: CAIKGTSGRGTGELFF
CDR3nt: TGTGCCATCAAGGGGACTAGCGGGAGAGGCACCGGGGAGCTGTTTTTT

d_gene: TRBD2
v_gene: TRBV10-1
j_gene: TRBJ2-3
abundance: -
CDR3aa: CASSGLAESTDTQYF
CDR3nt: TGCGCCAGCAGTGGTCTAGCGGAGAGCACAGATACGCAGTATTTT

d_gene: -
v_gene: TRBV4-1
j_gene: TRBJ2-1
abundance: -
CDR3aa: CASSYEGVQGDEQFF
CDR3nt: TGCGCCAGCAGTTATGAGGGGGTGCAAGGGGATGAGCAGTTCTTC

d_gene: TRBD1
v_gene: TRBV27
j_gene: TRBJ1-6
abundance: -
CDR3aa: CASRNRGQGLIGSPLHF
CDR3nt: TGTGCCTCCCGAAATAGGGGACAGGGGTTAATAGGTTCACCCCTCCACTTT

d_gene: TRBD1
v_gene: TRBV6-5
j_gene: TRBJ1-1
abundance: once
CDR3aa: CASSDRGINTEAFF
CDR3nt: TGTGCCAGCAGCGACAGGGGGATTAACACTGAAGCTTTCTTT

d_gene: -
v_gene: TRBV12-3/TRBV12-4
j_gene: TRBJ1-2
abundance: -
CDR3aa: CASSQGRLGYTF
CDR3nt: TGTGCCAGCAGCCAGGGTCGACTCGGCTACACCTTC

d_gene: TRBD1
v_gene: TRBV19
j_gene: TRBJ1-5
abundance: -
CDR3aa: CASTGTGPNQPQHF
CDR3nt: TGTGCCAGTACTGGGACAGGCCCGAATCAGCCCCAGCATTTT

d_gene: TRBD2
v_gene: TRBV6-6
j_gene: TRBJ2-7
abundance: -
CDR3aa: CASTLRGPSGRGEQYF
CDR3nt: TGTGCCAGCACCCTAAGGGGGCCTAGCGGGAGAGGCGAGCAGTACTTC

d_gene: TRBD2
v_gene: TRBV29-1
j_gene: TRBJ2-7
abundance: once
CDR3aa: CSVVLAGGLYEQYF
CDR3nt: TGCAGCGTTGTGCTAGCGGGAGGGTTGTACGAGCAGTACTTC

d_gene: -
v_gene: TRBV2
j_gene: TRBJ1-6
abundance: few
CDR3aa: CASSEARAGPNSPLHF
CDR3nt: TGTGCCAGCAGTGAAGCTCGGGCAGGGCCTAATTCACCCCTCCACTTT

d_gene: -
v_gene: TRBV4-3
j_gene: TRBJ1-1
abundance: few
CDR3aa: CASSLIFGGTEAFF
CDR3nt: TGCGCCAGCAGCCTGATTTTTGGCGGCACTGAAGCTTTCTTT

d_gene: TRBD1
v_gene: TRBV7-2
j_gene: TRBJ1-1
abundance: -
CDR3aa: CASSRQGRTEAFF
CDR3nt: TGTGCCAGCAGTCGACAGGGGAGAACTGAAGCTTTCTTT